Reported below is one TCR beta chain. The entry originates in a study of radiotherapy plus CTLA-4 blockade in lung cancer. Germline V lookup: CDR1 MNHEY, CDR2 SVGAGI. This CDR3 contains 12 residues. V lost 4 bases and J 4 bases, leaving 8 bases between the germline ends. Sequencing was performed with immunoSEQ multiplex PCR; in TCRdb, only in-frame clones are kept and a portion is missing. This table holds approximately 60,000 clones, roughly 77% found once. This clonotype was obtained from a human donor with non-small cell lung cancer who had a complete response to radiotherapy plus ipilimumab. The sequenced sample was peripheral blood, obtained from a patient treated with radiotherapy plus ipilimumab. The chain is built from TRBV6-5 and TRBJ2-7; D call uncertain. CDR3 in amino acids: CASSLDGYEQYF. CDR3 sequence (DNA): TGTGCCAGCAGTTTAGACGGATACGAGCAGTACTTC.